The 27 T cell receptor beta chains in this list originate from one sample, sequenced in a study of response to subunit inactivated influenza vaccine. TCRdb recomputed calls from the RT-PCR reads with MiXCR, one row per CDR3 protein. The sample records about 300,000 distinct CDR3 sequences, 21% being singletons. This specimen consisted of PBMCs from blood, obtained about 20 months after vaccination. The receptor source for this set is a man aged 45-69 years who received an inactivated influenza vaccine.

The table lists this clonotype with a few counts. CDR3 DNA: TGTGCCAGCAGCTCGGAGGGGGTGATCACAGATACGCAGTATTTT. It codes for CASSSEGVITDTQYF. The genes are TRBV12-3 or TRBV12-4 and TRBJ2-3, with D perhaps assigned TRBD1 or TRBD2 (6 bases each). V was pared by 6 bases and J by 2 bases, with 15 bases between. This CDR3 region has 15 residues.

This clonotype occurred many times. The rearrangement links TRBV5-1 to TRBJ2-5; D gene unclear. The V and J ends lost 0 bases and 0 bases respectively, with 9 bases between them. In germline, CDR1 is SGHRS, CDR2 YFSETQ. The CDR3 runs 15 residues. As DNA, the CDR3 is TGCGCCAGCAGCTTGGATGCAGGCCACCAAGAGACCCAGTACTTC. The encoded protein is CASSLDAGHQETQYF.

This clonotype was seen only a few times. The gene calls are TRBV29-1 and TRBJ1-2, with 10 bases aligning to TRBD1. CDR3 length: 13 amino acids. Germline V gene lookup returns CDR1 SQVTM and CDR2 ANQGSEA. The V gene end was trimmed by 4 bases and the J gene end by 4 bases; junction bases not matched to a gene: 3. The CDR3 DNA follows: TGCAGCGTTGTACGGGACAGGGGCTATGGCTACACCTTC. Residues: CSVVRDRGYGYTF.

The sample holds a few counts of this clonotype. The V and J genes are TRBV20-1 and TRBJ1-2; the D gene is possibly TRBD1 (5 bases). Deletions cut 0 bases from V and 4 bases from J, with 12 bases between. This CDR3 contains 14 residues. Germline V CDR1 and CDR2: DFQATT, SNEGSKA (reference sequence). The CDR3, as DNA: TGCAGTGCTAGAGAACGACAGCCCCCCTATGGCTACACCTTC. Translated, it gives CSARERQPPYGYTF.

This clonotype has more than one count but fewer than ten. This chain joins TRBV29-1 and TRBJ2-3, with D possibly being TRBD1 (6 bases). This CDR3 has 14 residues. The V end lost 8 bases, the J end lost 1 base, and 16 bases lay between the germline ends. In germline, CDR1 is SQVTM, CDR2 ANQGSEA. In nucleotides, the CDR3 is TGCAGCCTCAAGGAGGCAGGGGGCACAGATACGCAGTATTTT. This gives the protein CSLKEAGGTDTQYF.

V usage is TRBV4-2 and J usage is TRBJ1-2; D might be TRBD1 (5 bases). The germline V gene encodes CDR1 LGHNA and CDR2 YNFKEQ. The V end was cut by 3 bases, the J end by 3 bases, with 11 bases between. This CDR3 has 14 amino acids. In DNA, the CDR3 is TGTGCCAGCAGCCATGTGGGGGTGGACTATGGCTACACCTTC. Protein sequence: CASSHVGVDYGYTF.

In its sample, this clonotype was seen a few times. This sequence joins TRBV4-2 and TRBJ2-7; no clear D. Trimming left V 0 bases short and J 4 bases short, with 13 bases between. Germline CDR1 and CDR2: LGHNA and YNFKEQ. The CDR3 has 15 amino acids. The CDR3 DNA follows: TGTGCCAGCAGCCAAGAAAAGGTTCTGGGATACGAGCAGTACTTC. Protein: CASSQEKVLGYEQYF.

J is TRBJ2-1 and V is TRBV4-3; TRBD2 aligns across 10 bases. The V and J ends lost 5 bases and 0 bases, in that order; junction bases with no gene match: 10. Germline CDR1 reads LGHNA; CDR2 reads YSLEER. The CDR3 is 18 residues long. The CDR3, as DNA: TGCGCCAGCAGCTCCCGTAGTAGCGGGGGGCCCTCCTACAATGAGCAGTTCTTC. Translated, it gives CASSSRSSGGPSYNEQFF.

The chain joins TRBV7-2 to TRBJ2-7; perhaps D is TRBD1 or TRBD2 (5 bases each). The CDR3 loop spans 15 amino acids. CDR1 and CDR2 (germline): SGHTA, FQGNSA. Between the trimmed V and J ends, which lost 1 base and 8 bases, there was a span of 18 bases. The CDR3 loop is CASSLVPGPGSQQYF. CDR3 in DNA: TGTGCCAGCAGCTTAGTCCCGGGACCGGGCTCCCAGCAGTACTTC. The full variable domain, completed using reference TRBV7-2 and TRBJ2-7, is GAGVSQSPSNKVTEKGKDVELRCDPISGHTALYWYRQSLGQGLEFLIYFQGNSAPDKSGLPSDRFSAERTGGSVSTLTIQRTQQEDSAVYLCASSLVPGPGSQQYFGPGTRLTVT.

The V and J genes are TRBV7-2 and TRBJ1-1, with D possibly matching TRBD1 (6 bases). Germline V gene lookup returns CDR1 SGHTA and CDR2 FQGNSA. This CDR3 contains 14 residues. Trimming shortened V by 3 bases and J by 4 bases, and 12 bases separated the two germline ends. The chain's CDR3 is CASSFGGASTEAFF. In nucleotides, the CDR3 is TGTGCCAGCAGCTTCGGGGGGGCTAGCACTGAAGCTTTCTTT.

The V call is TRBV6-2 or TRBV6-3, the J call TRBJ2-5; 7 bases align to TRBD2. The germline CDR1 and CDR2 sequences are MNHEY and SVGEGT. This CDR3 comprises 16 residues. The V segment lost 0 bases and the J segment 9 bases; nucleotides outside the gene matches: 13. CDR3 bases: TGTGCCAGCAGTTACTCAGCCGGGGGGACCCCCGGGGCCCAGTACTTC. It is translated as CASSYSAGGTPGAQYF.

This clonotype occurred a few times. The chain employs TRBV29-1 and TRBJ1-4, with D hard to call. This CDR3 is built from 12 residues. Germline V gene data show CDR1 as SQVTM and CDR2 as ANQGSEA. V gave up 4 bases and J gave up 3 bases, with 6 bases separating them. CDR3 nucleotides: TGCAGCGTTGCCCCGGCTAATGAAAAACTGTTTTTT. Residues: CSVAPANEKLFF.

The gene calls are TRBV10-2 and TRBJ2-7; D possibly corresponds to TRBD1 (5 bases). From germline, CDR1 is WSHSY and CDR2 SAAADI. Trimming shortened V by 8 bases and J by 2 bases, and 22 bases separated the two germline ends. CDR3 size: 16 residues. CDR3 residues: CASQTTPGQDPYEQYF. The CDR3 nucleotides read TGCGCCAGCCAGACAACCCCAGGACAAGACCCCTACGAGCAGTACTTC.

This clonotype was recorded at least ten times. The gene calls are TRBV7-8 and TRBJ1-1; 10 nucleotides line up with TRBD1. CDR1 is SGHVS and CDR2 is FQNEAQ in the germline V gene. V shed 5 bases and J 5 bases; nucleotides not matched to a gene: 5. This CDR3 spans 14 amino acids. CDR3 residues: CASSRQGAKTEAFF. The CDR3, as DNA: TGTGCCAGCAGCCGACAGGGGGCGAAGACTGAAGCTTTCTTT.

The table lists this clonotype with a few counts. The chain carries TRBV7-2 and TRBJ2-5; 7 nucleotides agree with TRBD1. V lost 2 bases to trimming and J lost 5 bases; unmatched junction nucleotides: 8. Looked up from germline, CDR1 is SGHTA and CDR2 is FQGNSA. The CDR3 runs to 15 residues. The CDR3 DNA sequence: TGTGCCAGCAGCTTATTGAGCAGGGGGATGGAGACCCAGTACTTC. It codes for CASSLLSRGMETQYF.

V usage is TRBV29-1 and J usage is TRBJ1-2, with D maybe TRBD1 (6 bases). This CDR3 has 12 residues. Germline CDR1 is SQVTM and CDR2 is ANQGSEA. Trimming took 2 bases from V and 8 from J, leaving 12 bases between them. The CDR3 region has the DNA TGCAGCGTTGAAACGGGGGCGGAGGGCTACACCTTC. Protein: CSVETGAEGYTF.

This clonotype was counted a few times. V usage is TRBV20-1 and J usage is TRBJ2-3, with a possible D match to TRBD2 (5 bases). The CDR3 contains 16 residues. Trimming removed 0 bases at V and 6 bases at J, with 19 bases between. Germline V CDR1 and CDR2: DFQATT, SNEGSKA (reference sequence). The CDR3 region has the DNA TGCAGTGCTAGAGATTTAGGCGGCGGGTTCGGGGATACGCAGTATTTT. Residues: CSARDLGGGFGDTQYF.

This clonotype was recorded a few times. The chain joins TRBV6-2 or TRBV6-3 to TRBJ2-5, with TRBD2 matching 8 bases. Germline loops: CDR1 MNHEY, CDR2 SVGEGT. V dropped 6 bases and J dropped 5; count of bases not matched to a gene: 8. The CDR3 spans 14 residues. DNA for the CDR3: TGTGCCAGCAGCCCCGGGACTAGGGGTGAGACCCAGTACTTC. Translating it yields CASSPGTRGETQYF.

This clonotype was observed a few times. The chain recombines TRBV4-3 with TRBJ2-7; 11 nucleotides agree with TRBD2. The germline CDR1 and CDR2 sequences are LGHNA and YSLEER. V dropped 1 base and J dropped 3; count of bases not matched to a gene: 2. The CDR3 runs 15 residues. The CDR3 coding sequence is TGCGCCAGCAGCCAAGGGACTAGCGGGTACTACGAGCAGTACTTC. Translating gives CASSQGTSGYYEQYF.

V gene TRBV13 combines with J gene TRBJ2-5; D gene ambiguous. Trimming pared 0 bases from V and 5 bases from J, leaving 10 bases between. Germline V gene sequence: CDR1 PRHDT, CDR2 FYEKMQ (reference sequence). The CDR3 totals 14 residues. The chain's CDR3 is CASSLGGSEETQYF. The CDR3 DNA sequence: TGTGCCAGCAGCTTAGGTGGTTCGGAGGAGACCCAGTACTTC.

This clonotype was seen only a few times. J is TRBJ1-1 and V is TRBV23-1, with 8 bases identical to TRBD1. TRBV23-1 is recorded as an ORF, its role being uncertain. There are 17 residues in the CDR3. The ends lost 6 bases at V and 1 base at J; junction bases unmatched: 13. The CDR3 region is CASSLRRDRPSNTEAFF. Here the CDR3 DNA reads TGCGCCAGCAGCCTACGCCGGGACAGGCCTTCGAACACTGAAGCTTTCTTT.

In DNA form, the CDR3 reads TGTGCCAGCAGTTTAGGGGGGGTGAGCTATGGCTACACCTTC. As protein: CASSLGGVSYGYTF. The genes are TRBV12-3 or TRBV12-4 and TRBJ1-2, with D tentatively TRBD1 (5 bases). Trimming left V 1 base short and J 4 bases short, with 10 bases between. The CDR3 spans 14 residues.

The V and J genes are TRBV20-1 and TRBJ2-2; the D gene is possibly TRBD2 (5 bases). The CDR3 spans 12 residues. Germline V gene data show CDR1 as DFQATT and CDR2 as SNEGSKA (reference sequence). The V end was cut by 6 bases, the J end by 4 bases, with 9 bases between. CDR3 loop: CSAPRGTGELFF. Here the CDR3 DNA reads TGCAGTGCGCCTCGGGGCACCGGGGAGCTGTTTTTT.

This clonotype was observed a handful of times. This chain connects TRBV7-9 to TRBJ2-3; TRBD1 aligns across 8 bases. J gave up 4 bases and V 11 bases, and 8 bases lay outside the gene matches. The CDR3 is 13 amino acids. Germline values: CDR1 SEHNR, CDR2 FQNEAQ (reference sequence). The CDR3, as DNA: TGTGCCGGTCGCCAGGGGGCTGCAGATACGCAGTATTTT. Protein: CAGRQGAADTQYF.

This rearrangement joins TRBV27 to TRBJ2-2; the D gene is possibly TRBD1 (6 bases). Germline CDR1 MNHEY, CDR2 SMNVEV (reference sequence). V was clipped by 6 bases and J by 1 base, with 21 bases between them. This CDR3 comprises 18 residues. The CDR3 loop reads CASSRTQGFSGNTGELFF. The DNA for the CDR3 is TGTGCCAGCAGCAGAACGCAGGGGTTCTCGGGGAACACCGGGGAGCTGTTTTTT.

With respect to this clonotype: A junction boundary mismatches the germline segment, possibly from a read error. The chain is built from TRBV11-2 and TRBJ2-2; 8 positions agree with TRBD1. CDR1 is SGHAT and CDR2 is FQNNGV in the germline V gene. The CDR3 totals 14 residues. CDR3 nucleotides: TGTGCCAGCAGCCTAGACAGGGGCACCGGGGAGCTGTTTTTT. Translating it yields CASSLDRGTGELFF.

This clonotype was seen more than once but under ten times. J is TRBJ2-3 and V is TRBV10-3; D is perhaps TRBD1 (6 bases). Germline V gene data show CDR1 as ENHRY and CDR2 as SYGVKD. Trimming removed 6 bases from V and 0 bases from J, with 13 bases in between. The CDR3 totals 15 residues. The CDR3 bases are TGTGCCATCAGCCGGACAGCTACTAGCACAGATACGCAGTATTTT. As protein: CAISRTATSTDTQYF.